The 27 T cell receptor beta chains below were found in one sample sequenced in a study of regulatory T cells in long-lasting Graves disease. CDR3-region Arm-PCR and iRepertoire HTBI primers produced the TCR beta libraries. TCRdb independently ran MiXCR on the multiplex PCR reads; one entry per CDR3 protein. The data show fewer than 600,000 distinct CDR3 sequences, under 25% seen once. Stated time point: persistent/refractory GD, antithyroid drugs over 5 years with positive TRAb. Extracted RNA from PBMCs served as the source of the TCR library. Sequencing used peripheral blood mononuclear cells (PBMCs), obtained when the disease was refractory, from a patient treated with antithyroid drugs. The receptor set was obtained from a female donor with Graves disease.

This chain joins TRBV7-9 and TRBJ2-1, with 7 bases fitting TRBD2. The germline V gene has CDR1 SEHNR and CDR2 FQNEAQ (reference sequence). This CDR3 region has 15 residues. V lost 5 bases, J lost 8 bases, and 12 bases stayed unmatched. Here the CDR3 reads CASSGLGEGPDEQFF. The CDR3 nucleotides read TGTGCCAGCAGCGGCCTCGGGGAGGGCCCTGATGAGCAGTTCTTC.

A word on this clonotype: This clone may be a read error of a much larger clone one base away. Likely a read error: the CDR3 ends without its conserved phenylalanine or tryptophan. The chain has TRBV28 and TRBJ2-5; D gene ambiguous. This CDR3 region has 14 residues. Per the germline V gene, CDR1 is MDHEN and CDR2 is SYDVKM. Trimming cost V 1 base and J 1 base, with 7 bases left between them. The CDR3: CASSLFSVQETQYL. The DNA of the CDR3 is TGTGCCAGCAGTTTATTTTCAGTCCAAGAGACCCAGTACCTC.

This clonotype was picked up many times. CDR3 residues: CASSELQGVLGANVLTF. In DNA form, the CDR3 reads TGTGCCAGCAGTGAGCTACAGGGCGTTCTGGGGGCCAACGTCCTGACTTTC. The chain recombines TRBV6-2 or TRBV6-3 with TRBJ2-6; a weak D match, TRBD1 (6 bases). V lost 5 bases and J lost 4, with 18 bases in between. Germline V gene sequence: CDR1 MNHEY, CDR2 SVGEGT. This CDR3 is built from 17 residues.

This chain connects TRBV30 to TRBJ2-7, with 7 bases lining up with TRBD1. Germline CDR1 reads GTSNPN; CDR2 reads SVGIG (reference sequence). The CDR3 consists of 12 residues. Trimming took 3 bases from V and 2 from J; bases not matched to a gene: 1. CDR3 in DNA: TGTGCCTGGAGACAGGGGACCTACGAGCAGTACTTC. Protein: CAWRQGTYEQYF.

The chain recombines TRBV18 with TRBJ1-1; 8 bases are shared with TRBD1. Germline CDR1 reads KGHSH; CDR2 reads LQKENI. V gave up 0 bases and J gave up 5 bases; unmatched junction bases: 2. CDR3 length: 14 residues. The DNA of the CDR3 is TGTGCCAGCTCACCACCGAGGACAGGGACTGAAGCTTTCTTT. It is translated as CASSPPRTGTEAFF.

The rearrangement uses TRBV11-1 and TRBJ2-7; D might be TRBD1 (6 bases). The CDR3 is made up of 17 amino acids. Between the trimmed V and J ends, which lost 3 bases and 1 base, there was a span of 19 bases. Germline V gene lookup returns CDR1 SGHAT and CDR2 FQDESV (reference sequence). In DNA form, the CDR3 reads TGTGCCAGCAGCTTCGGGCAGGGAAGGGGGAGTTCCTACGAGCAGTACTTC. Protein sequence: CASSFGQGRGSSYEQYF.

The V call is TRBV7-9, the J call TRBJ1-2; 10 bases align to TRBD1. V lost 1 base and J lost 11; bases outside the gene matches: 10. The CDR3 sequence is 15 residues long. Germline V gene sequence: CDR1 SEHNR, CDR2 FQNEAQ (reference sequence). In DNA, the CDR3 is TGTGCCAGCAGCTTAGGGTCCGGGACAGGGGTCGGTTACACCTTC. Translated: CASSLGSGTGVGYTF.

As for this clonotype: A read error may explain this, as a much larger clone is one base away. Since no conserved phenylalanine or tryptophan closes the CDR3, a read error is the likely cause. The V gene is TRBV6-1, the J gene TRBJ1-2; D might be TRBD1 (5 bases). V was shortened by 5 bases and J by 8 bases, with 15 bases between the two germline ends. CDR1 is MNHNS, CDR2 SASEGT, per germline. This CDR3 is 13 amino acids long. CDR3 nucleotides: TGTGCCAGCAGTCGCTCAGGGTTTGGCGGCTACACCTAC. It yields the protein CASSRSGFGGYTY.

The genes are TRBV12-3 or TRBV12-4 and TRBJ2-1; 10 bases map to TRBD2. CDR3 length: 14 residues. V lost 6 bases, J lost 3 bases, and 2 bases stayed unmatched. This CDR3 reads CASRGTSDYNEQFF. CDR3 sequence (DNA): TGTGCCAGCAGAGGGACTAGCGACTACAATGAGCAGTTCTTC.

The chain combines TRBV29-1 with TRBJ1-1, with D maybe TRBD1 (6 bases). CDR1 is SQVTM, CDR2 ANQGSEA, per germline. This CDR3 contains 13 residues. V was cut by 5 bases and J by 5 bases, with 15 bases left in between. CDR3 bases: TGCAGCGTTATCGGACAGTCGAAAACTGAAGCTTTCTTT. As protein: CSVIGQSKTEAFF.

This clonotype showed up many times. The V gene is TRBV19, the J gene TRBJ2-7, with 10 bases identical to TRBD1. CDR3 length: 15 amino acids. Looked up from germline, CDR1 is LNHDA and CDR2 is SQIVND (reference sequence). V trimming: 9 bases; J trimming: 2 bases; junction bases outside the gene matches: 10. CDR3 sequence (DNA): TGTGCCAGCAGCACCGGGACAGGGGTCCCCTACGAGCAGTACTTC. This translates into CASSTGTGVPYEQYF.

The sample holds many counts of this clonotype. The chain joins TRBV12-3 or TRBV12-4 to TRBJ2-6, with D possibly TRBD1 on 6 matching bases. CDR3 length: 19 residues. Trimming removed 5 bases at V and 1 base at J, with 21 bases between. CDR3 bases: TGTGCCAGCAGTCCCGCTACCACAGGGTTACGGTCTGGGGCCAACGTCCTGACTTTC. It codes for CASSPATTGLRSGANVLTF.

The sample holds a few counts of this clonotype. The chain combines TRBV4-1 with TRBJ2-1; D gene unclear. The CDR3 sequence is 13 residues long. The germline V and J ends were trimmed by 10 bases and 12 bases, with 22 bases remaining between them. Germline CDR1 is MGHRA and CDR2 is YSYEKL. In DNA form, the CDR3 reads TGCGCCATCTTAGTTCGGGCCGCCAAAGGGCAGTTCTTC. Amino acids: CAILVRAAKGQFF.

This clonotype was picked up many times. The V and J genes are TRBV3-1 and TRBJ1-2; 7 bases line up with TRBD1. In germline, CDR1 is LGHDT, CDR2 YNNKEL (reference sequence). V dropped 1 base and J dropped 7; count of bases not matched to a gene: 9. This CDR3 is built from 15 residues. The CDR3 here is CASSQGQRGGGGYTF. In DNA, the CDR3 is TGTGCCAGCAGCCAAGGACAAAGAGGGGGCGGTGGCTACACCTTC.

This clonotype was seen repeatedly, ten times or more. The J gene is TRBJ1-2, the V gene TRBV28; D not resolved. The germline gives CDR1 MDHEN, CDR2 SYDVKM. Trimming removed 1 base at V and 4 bases at J, with 7 bases between. CDR3 length equals 13 residues. The DNA of the CDR3 is TGTGCCAGCAGTTTATCGGAGATCTATGGCTACACCTTC. It yields the protein CASSLSEIYGYTF.

The sample holds many counts of this clonotype. The chain employs TRBV5-8 and TRBJ2-5; 9 bases fit TRBD2. Germline-derived CDR1 and CDR2 are SGHTS and YDEGEE. V was pared by 2 bases and J by 5 bases, with 7 bases of the junction left unmatched. The CDR3 contains 15 residues. The CDR3 DNA follows: TGTGCCAGCAGCTTCCGAGTGGCGGGGGGGGAGACCCAGTACTTC. This encodes CASSFRVAGGETQYF. The whole variable domain, filled in from reference TRBV5-8 and TRBJ2-5, reads EAGVTQSPTHLIKTRGQQATLRCSPISGHTSVYWYQQALGLGLQFLLWYDEGEERNRGNFPPRFSGRQFPNYSSELNVNALELEDSALYLCASSFRVAGGETQYFGPGTRLLVL.

The sample holds a few counts of this clonotype. The V gene is TRBV20-1, the J gene TRBJ1-1; 8 bases are shared with TRBD1. Trimming at V came to 8 bases and at J to 1 base, leaving 9 bases not matched to a gene. Looked up from germline, CDR1 is DFQATT and CDR2 is SNEGSKA (reference sequence). The CDR3 runs 14 residues. The CDR3 nucleotides read TGCAGTACTTCGACAGGGGCCCAGAACACTGAAGCTTTCTTT. Translation: CSTSTGAQNTEAFF.

The sample holds many counts of this clonotype. CDR3 amino acids: CATRDSAPYGYTF. The DNA of the CDR3 is TGTGCCACCCGGGACAGCGCTCCGTATGGCTACACCTTC. The chain carries TRBV19 and TRBJ1-2; 7 bases fit TRBD1. Germline loops: CDR1 LNHDA, CDR2 SQIVND (reference sequence). This CDR3 contains 13 residues. The V segment lost 10 bases and the J segment 5 bases; nucleotides outside the gene matches: 10.

This clonotype was observed a handful of times. V gene TRBV6-2 or TRBV6-3 combines with J gene TRBJ1-5; TRBD1 matches at 10 bases. The CDR3 has 19 residues. Germline CDR1 MNHEY, CDR2 SVGEGT. J was trimmed by 0 bases and V by 2 bases; bases with no gene match: 10. The CDR3: CASSYPTGTGENSNQPQHF. CDR3 DNA sequence: TGTGCCAGCAGTTACCCTACCGGGACAGGGGAAAATAGCAATCAGCCCCAGCATTTT.

The chain employs TRBV7-2 and TRBJ1-4; 7 bases are a match to TRBD1. The trim removed 3 bases at V and 4 bases at J, leaving 2 bases unmatched. The CDR3 extends over 14 amino acids. Germline CDR1 is SGHTA and CDR2 is FQGNSA. The CDR3 nucleotides read TGTGCCAGCAGCTTGGGACAGAGTAATGAAAAACTGTTTTTT. This translates into CASSLGQSNEKLFF.

This clonotype is a singleton in its sample. The rearrangement joins TRBV5-1 to TRBJ1-1, with TRBD1 as a possible D gene (6 bases). The V end was cut by 0 bases, the J end by 10 bases, with 13 bases between. Germline values: CDR1 SGHRS, CDR2 YFSETQ. The length of the CDR3 is 13 residues. For the CDR3, the DNA is TGCGCCAGCAGCTTGGCGGGGGGGCATGGAGCTTTCTTT. It yields the protein CASSLAGGHGAFF.

The chain has TRBV12-5 and TRBJ2-3; D call uncertain. Germline lookup yields CDR1 LGHNT and CDR2 FRNRAP. Trimming left V 2 bases short and J 2 bases short, with 5 bases between. The CDR3 loop spans 13 amino acids. CDR3 bases: TGTGCTAGTGGTTTGAGTCTCACAGATACGCAGTATTTT. Its protein product is CASGLSLTDTQYF.

This clonotype was counted a few times. The chain couples TRBV20-1 to TRBJ2-2, with D tentatively TRBD1 or TRBD2 (5 bases each). This CDR3 comprises 16 residues. Trimming removed 0 bases at V and 5 bases at J, with 16 bases between. The germline V gene encodes CDR1 DFQATT and CDR2 SNEGSKA (reference sequence). The DNA for the CDR3 is TGCAGTGCTAGAGATTGGGGAGTGAGGGGAACCGGGGAGCTGTTTTTT. The encoded protein is CSARDWGVRGTGELFF.

The chain recombines TRBV18 with TRBJ2-3; 7 bases map to TRBD1. V was pared by 2 bases and J by 2 bases, with 10 bases of the junction left unmatched. The CDR3 spans 17 residues. Germline assignment: CDR1 KGHSH and CDR2 LQKENI. CDR3 nucleotides: TGTGCCAGCTCACCATCCCGACAGGGAGCCAACACAGATACGCAGTATTTT. This codes for CASSPSRQGANTDTQYF. Supplemented by reference TRBV18 and TRBJ2-3, the full variable domain reads NAGVMQNPRHLVRRRGQEARLRCSPMKGHSHVYWYRQLPEEGLKFMVYLQKENIIDESGMPKERFSAEFPKEGPSILRIQQVVRGDSAAYFCASSPSRQGANTDTQYFGPGTRLTVL.

This clonotype was seen repeatedly, ten times or more. The V call is TRBV2, the J call TRBJ1-2; 7 bases map to TRBD1. Germline loops: CDR1 SNHLY, CDR2 FYNNEI. The length of the CDR3 is 16 residues. Trimming at V came to 3 bases and at J to 4 bases, leaving 11 bases not matched to a gene. The CDR3 coding sequence is TGTGCCAGCAGTGACCAACAGGGGATCAAAACCTATGGCTACACCTTC. Translating it yields CASSDQQGIKTYGYTF.

This clonotype was picked up a small number of times. V gene TRBV5-1 combines with J gene TRBJ1-4; 8 bases agree with TRBD1. Trimming took 2 bases from V and 7 from J; bases not matched to a gene: 7. Looked up from germline, CDR1 is SGHRS and CDR2 is YFSETQ. The CDR3 runs 15 residues. CDR3 in amino acids: CASSFGQGEFEKLFF. In DNA form, the CDR3 reads TGCGCCAGCAGCTTCGGACAGGGAGAATTTGAAAAACTGTTTTTT.

This clonotype was picked up a small number of times. CDR3 nucleotides: TGTGCCTGGAGCTCCTTTAAGGAGGGCGAGCAGTACTTC. This sequence encodes CAWSSFKEGEQYF. The chain combines TRBV30 with TRBJ2-7; D is perhaps TRBD2 (6 bases). The CDR3 contains 13 residues. V lost 3 bases and J 6 bases, leaving 15 bases between the germline ends. Germline CDR1 reads GTSNPN; CDR2 reads SVGIG (reference sequence).